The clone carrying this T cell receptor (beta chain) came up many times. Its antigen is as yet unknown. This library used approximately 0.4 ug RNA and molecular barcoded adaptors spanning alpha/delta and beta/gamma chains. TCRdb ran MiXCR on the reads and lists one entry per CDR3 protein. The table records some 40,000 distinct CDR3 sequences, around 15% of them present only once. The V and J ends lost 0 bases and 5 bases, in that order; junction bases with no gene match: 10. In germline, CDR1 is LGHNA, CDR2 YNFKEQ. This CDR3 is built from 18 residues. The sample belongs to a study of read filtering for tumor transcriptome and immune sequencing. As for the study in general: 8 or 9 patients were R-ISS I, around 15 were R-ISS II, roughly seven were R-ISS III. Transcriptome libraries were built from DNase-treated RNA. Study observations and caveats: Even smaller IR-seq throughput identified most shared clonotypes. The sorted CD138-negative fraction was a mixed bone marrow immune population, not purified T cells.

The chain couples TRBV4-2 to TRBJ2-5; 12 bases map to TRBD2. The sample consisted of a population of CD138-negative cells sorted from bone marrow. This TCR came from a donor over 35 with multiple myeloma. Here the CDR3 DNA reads TGTGCCAGCAGCCAAGATTTTCGCCTAGCGGGGGGGATGGAGACCCAGTACTTC. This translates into CASSQDFRLAGGMETQYF.